Listed here are 31 T cell receptor beta chains from one sample, sequenced in a study of identical twins. MiXCR, applied by TCRdb to the 5' RACE reads, yields one record per CDR3 protein. Of a few hundred thousand distinct CDR3 sequences listed, over 9.5% were seen once; the top ten hold approximately 9.1%. The specimen sequenced was memory T cells sorted from blood. Receptors were obtained from a man aged 50 to 60 in good health.

This clonotype was detected only a few times. V and J are TRBV6-2 or TRBV6-3 and TRBJ1-1; 7 bases are shared with TRBD1. This CDR3 comprises 16 residues. Germline assignment: CDR1 MNHEY and CDR2 SVGEGT. The trim removed 5 bases at V and 0 bases at J, leaving 9 bases unmatched. For the CDR3, the DNA is TGTGCCAGCAGTGCCATCACAGGGGTTCTGAACACTGAAGCTTTCTTT. Translating it yields CASSAITGVLNTEAFF.

This clonotype was detected only a few times. The CDR3 coding sequence is TGTGCCAGCAGTTTGGGGGGCTCGTACCAAGAGACCCAGTACTTC. It yields the protein CASSLGGSYQETQYF. This chain links TRBV28 with TRBJ2-5, with D perhaps assigned TRBD1 or TRBD2 (6 bases each). The germline V gene encodes CDR1 MDHEN and CDR2 SYDVKM. V dropped 3 bases and J dropped 0 bases, with 11 bases sitting between them. The CDR3 is 15 amino acids. Full variable domain (remainder filled in from reference TRBV28 and TRBJ2-5): DVKVTQSSRYLVKRTGEKVFLECVQDMDHENMFWYRQDPGLGLRLIYFSYDVKMKEKGDIPEGYSVSREKKERFSLILESASTNQTSMYLCASSLGGSYQETQYFGPGTRLLVL.

This clonotype was seen at least ten times. The gene calls are TRBV5-1 and TRBJ2-3; 9 bases agree with TRBD1. J gave up 2 bases and V 1 base, and 2 bases lay outside the gene matches. The CDR3 extends over 15 amino acids. Germline CDR1 and CDR2: SGHRS and YFSETQ. The CDR3 region is CASSLRTGATDTQYF. The CDR3 DNA is TGCGCCAGCAGCTTGCGGACAGGGGCCACAGATACGCAGTATTTT.

The chain links TRBV7-8 to TRBJ2-5; perhaps TRBD1 as D (6 bases). V was pared by 1 base and J by 1 base, with 19 bases between. The CDR3 is 18 amino acids. Per germline, CDR1 SGHVS and CDR2 FQNEAQ. The CDR3 reads CASSLGDGGLGPQETQYF. CDR3 nucleotides: TGTGCCAGCAGCTTAGGGGATGGGGGCCTGGGGCCCCAAGAGACCCAGTACTTC.

This clonotype occurred a few times. This chain links TRBV12-3 or TRBV12-4 with TRBJ2-7, with a possible D match to TRBD1 (6 bases). V shed 5 bases and J shed 3 bases, with 17 bases lying between them. This CDR3 has 15 amino acids. The CDR3 spells CASSPPPGQHYEQYF. The CDR3 DNA follows: TGTGCCAGCAGTCCCCCACCCGGACAGCACTACGAGCAGTACTTC.

This clonotype has more than one count but fewer than ten. The chain has TRBV7-9 and TRBJ2-2, with TRBD2 matching over 8 bases. J lost 2 bases, V lost 6 bases, and 5 bases had no gene match. The CDR3 loop spans 15 amino acids. Germline values: CDR1 SEHNR, CDR2 FQNEAQ (reference sequence). CDR3 in amino acids: CASRSSGSNTGELFF. As DNA, the CDR3 is TGTGCCAGCAGGTCGAGCGGGAGTAACACCGGGGAGCTGTTTTTT.

This rearrangement joins TRBV15 to TRBJ1-4; 7 positions match TRBD1. The germline CDR1 and CDR2 sequences are LNHNV and YYDKDF (reference sequence). This CDR3 spans 17 amino acids. The J segment lost 6 bases and the V segment lost 0 bases, leaving 10 bases of the junction unmatched. The CDR3 protein is CATSRDPPGRGDEKLFF. The CDR3 nucleotides read TGTGCCACCAGCAGAGATCCCCCTGGCAGGGGGGATGAAAAACTGTTTTTT. Combining the CDR3 with reference TRBV15 and TRBJ1-4 gives the whole variable domain DAMVIQNPRYQVTQFGKPVTLSCSQTLNHNVMYWYQQKSSQAPKLLFHYYDKDFNNEADTPDNFQSRRPNTSFCFLDIRSPGLGDTAMYLCATSRDPPGRGDEKLFFGSGTQLSVL.

The rearrangement joins TRBV4-1 to TRBJ2-7; 8 bases map to TRBD2. The junction had 9 bases not matched to a gene; V was cut back by 0 bases and J by 2 bases. The CDR3 sequence is 17 residues long. Germline values: CDR1 MGHRA, CDR2 YSYEKL. For the CDR3, the DNA is TGCGCCAGCAGCCAAGATCCCCCCACTAGCGGTACCTACGAGCAGTACTTC. Protein: CASSQDPPTSGTYEQYF.

This clonotype has only a few counts. The genes are TRBV10-2 and TRBJ2-6, with a tentative D call TRBD2 (6 bases). CDR1 and CDR2 from the germline V gene are WSHSY and SAAADI. V shed 2 bases and J shed 0 bases, with 11 bases lying between them. CDR3 length: 17 amino acids. CDR3 residues: CASSEPEGRSGANVLTF. The CDR3 bases are TGCGCCAGCAGTGAGCCGGAGGGGCGCTCTGGGGCCAACGTCCTGACTTTC.

This clonotype has ten or more counts. V and J are TRBV20-1 and TRBJ2-1; no definite D call. Trimming shortened V by 0 bases and J by 6 bases, and 15 bases separated the two germline ends. Germline CDR1 is DFQATT and CDR2 is SNEGSKA (reference sequence). The CDR3 spans 15 residues. CDR3 sequence: CSARDRREGGNEQFF. DNA of the CDR3: TGCAGTGCTAGAGATCGAAGGGAAGGTGGCAATGAGCAGTTCTTC.

At least ten counts were recorded for this clonotype. V and J are TRBV15 and TRBJ2-7; TRBD1 might be the D (5 bases). CDR3 length equals 16 residues. Germline values: CDR1 LNHNV, CDR2 YYDKDF (reference sequence). V shed 0 bases and J shed 3 bases, with 15 bases lying between them. This chain's CDR3 is CATSRDGPRGIYEQYF. The CDR3 DNA reads as TGTGCCACCAGCAGAGATGGGCCAAGGGGAATCTACGAGCAGTACTTC.

This clonotype was seen ten or more times. V is TRBV3-1 and J is TRBJ2-7, with D possibly matching TRBD2 (6 bases). Germline V gene data show CDR1 as LGHDT and CDR2 as YNNKEL (reference sequence). Trimming pared 1 base from V and 2 bases from J, leaving 12 bases between. There are 15 residues in the CDR3. This CDR3 is CASSQVSGGAYEQYF. In DNA, the CDR3 is TGTGCCAGCAGCCAAGTGTCGGGCGGGGCCTACGAGCAGTACTTC.

This chain links TRBV12-3 or TRBV12-4 with TRBJ2-1; D is unclear. Trimming took off 7 bases at V and 0 bases at J, with 7 bases between the two ends. The CDR3 loop spans 13 amino acids. CDR3 sequence reads: CASTVGSYNEQFF. CDR3 coding DNA: TGTGCCAGCACGGTTGGCTCCTACAATGAGCAGTTCTTC.

The chain recombines TRBV29-1 with TRBJ1-2; 8 bases are shared with TRBD1. The CDR3 sequence is 12 residues long. J was trimmed by 4 bases and V by 7 bases; bases with no gene match: 5. The V gene's germline CDR1 is SQVTM and CDR2 ANQGSEA. The CDR3 nucleotides are TGCAGCGGAGAGGACAGGGTCTATGGCTACACCTTC. This sequence encodes CSGEDRVYGYTF.

This clonotype appeared many times. V gene TRBV20-1 combines with J gene TRBJ2-1, with 13 bases lining up with TRBD2. The CDR3 spans 14 residues. Germline V lookup: CDR1 DFQATT, CDR2 SNEGSKA (reference sequence). The junction had 2 bases not matched to a gene; V was cut back by 7 bases and J by 2 bases. DNA of the CDR3: TGCAGTGGGACTAGCGGGGGTACCTACAATGAGCAGTTCTTC. Its protein product is CSGTSGGTYNEQFF.

This clonotype was seen a few times. V usage is TRBV24-1 and J usage is TRBJ2-5; D may be TRBD2 (6 bases). CDR3 length equals 16 residues. The germline V gene encodes CDR1 KGHDR and CDR2 SFDVKD. The germline V and J ends were trimmed by 3 bases and 4 bases, with 17 bases remaining between them. The CDR3 sequence: CATSDPHAGSVETQYF. CDR3 DNA sequence: TGTGCCACCAGTGATCCGCATGCGGGGTCGGTAGAGACCCAGTACTTC.

The genes are TRBV24-1 and TRBJ1-1, with unresolved D. The V and J ends lost 5 bases and 0 bases respectively, with 6 bases between them. Germline V CDR1 and CDR2: KGHDR, SFDVKD. The CDR3 spans 13 residues. For the CDR3, the DNA is TGTGCCACCAGTGGCGCGATGAACACTGAAGCTTTCTTT. Translating gives CATSGAMNTEAFF.

The sample holds many counts of this clonotype. V usage is TRBV9 and J usage is TRBJ2-5, with D perhaps assigned TRBD1 or TRBD2 (6 bases each). The CDR3 has 15 amino acids. Trimming stripped 0 bases from V and 2 bases from J, with 11 bases between. The germline CDR1 and CDR2 sequences are SGDLS and YYNGEE. The CDR3 reads CASSVEGGSQETQYF. Here the CDR3 DNA reads TGTGCCAGCAGCGTAGAAGGGGGGTCGCAAGAGACCCAGTACTTC.

This clonotype turned up a few times. This rearrangement joins TRBV6-1 to TRBJ1-6; D unresolved. The V gene lost 0 bases and the J gene lost 9 bases, with 6 bases spanning the gap. The CDR3 consists of 13 residues. The V gene's germline CDR1 is MNHNS and CDR2 SASEGT. CDR3 protein: CASSEAAVSPLHF. The CDR3 bases are TGTGCCAGCAGTGAAGCGGCAGTTTCACCCCTCCACTTT.

V usage is TRBV15 and J usage is TRBJ2-1; 8 bases line up with TRBD2. With 4 bases clipped from V and 1 base from J, the junction kept 9 bases outside the gene matches. The CDR3 has 17 residues. From germline, CDR1 is LNHNV and CDR2 YYDKDF (reference sequence). Written as DNA, the CDR3 is TGTGCCACCAGCAATCTAGCGGGCCCCACATCCTACAATGAGCAGTTCTTC. Amino acids: CATSNLAGPTSYNEQFF.

This clonotype was counted between two and nine times. The chain has TRBV28 and TRBJ2-3, with 8 bases that match TRBD1. CDR3 length: 18 residues. From germline, CDR1 is MDHEN and CDR2 SYDVKM. Germline trimming cut 6 bases from V and 4 bases from J; bases unmatched to any gene: 18. The CDR3 loop is CASSSRQGRGFLPDTQYF. CDR3 DNA sequence: TGTGCCAGCAGCTCCCGACAGGGGCGCGGATTCCTCCCAGATACGCAGTATTTT.

J is TRBJ2-1 and V is TRBV29-1; TRBD2 aligns across 7 bases. CDR3 length: 14 amino acids. Unmatched junction bases numbered 9, after V lost 3 bases and J lost 7 bases. Germline CDR1 is SQVTM and CDR2 is ANQGSEA. The CDR3 sequence: CSVEIGGWENEQFF. CDR3 DNA: TGCAGCGTTGAGATCGGGGGGTGGGAGAATGAGCAGTTCTTC.

This clonotype was recorded at least ten times. The chain recombines TRBV29-1 with TRBJ1-3; possible D gene TRBD1, 5 bases. The CDR3 is 17 amino acids. CDR1 is SQVTM, CDR2 ANQGSEA, per germline. Between the trimmed V and J ends, which lost 2 bases and 2 bases, there was a span of 19 bases. CDR3 DNA sequence: TGCAGCGTTGAAAGCAACTCACGGGGGTCCGCTGGAAACACCATATATTTT. Protein product: CSVESNSRGSAGNTIYF.

The CDR3 spells CSVITGVQETQYF. The CDR3 DNA reads TGCAGCGTTATAACAGGGGTCCAAGAGACCCAGTACTTC. V and J are TRBV29-1 and TRBJ2-5; 7 bases line up with TRBD1. This CDR3 is built from 13 residues. Germline V CDR1 and CDR2: SQVTM, ANQGSEA. V shed 5 bases and J 1 base; nucleotides not matched to a gene: 4.

The table lists this clonotype with a few counts. This chain joins TRBV10-3 and TRBJ1-3; 12 nucleotides align to TRBD1. Germline V CDR1 and CDR2: ENHRY, SYGVKD. The V and J ends lost 6 bases and 4 bases, in that order; junction bases with no gene match: 4. This CDR3 has 15 amino acids. CDR3 in DNA: TGTGCCATCAGCTGGGACAGGGGGCGCGGAAACACCATATATTTT. It yields the protein CAISWDRGRGNTIYF.

This clonotype was counted ten times or more. The chain has TRBV7-2 and TRBJ2-2; no reliable D call. Trimming stripped 3 bases from V and 0 bases from J, with 2 bases between. The CDR3 totals 13 residues. Germline V gene data show CDR1 as SGHTA and CDR2 as FQGNSA. The CDR3: CASSFPNTGELFF. The CDR3 region has the DNA TGTGCCAGCAGCTTTCCGAACACCGGGGAGCTGTTTTTT.

This chain connects TRBV19 to TRBJ1-5, with D perhaps TRBD1 (6 bases). The V gene lost 3 bases and the J gene lost 0 bases, with 15 bases spanning the gap. Germline CDR1 and CDR2: LNHDA and SQIVND (reference sequence). This CDR3 comprises 17 residues. The CDR3 loop reads CASSMGLGGYSNQPQHF. The CDR3 bases are TGTGCCAGTAGTATGGGTCTCGGGGGCTATAGCAATCAGCCCCAGCATTTT.

This clonotype was counted many times. The rearrangement joins TRBV7-2 to TRBJ2-2, with 7 bases matching TRBD1. The V gene's germline CDR1 is SGHTA and CDR2 FQGNSA. V lost 5 bases to trimming and J lost 2 bases; unmatched junction nucleotides: 5. The CDR3 is made up of 15 amino acids. This CDR3 reads CASSLRQGNTGELFF. The CDR3 coding sequence is TGTGCCAGCAGCCTCCGACAGGGAAACACCGGGGAGCTGTTTTTT.

The table lists this clonotype with many counts. The chain employs TRBV7-2 and TRBJ2-2; weak D call: TRBD2 (5 bases). Germline loops: CDR1 SGHTA, CDR2 FQGNSA. The V and J ends lost 7 bases and 0 bases respectively, with 12 bases between them. CDR3 length equals 15 residues. CDR3 sequence: CASTPIGANTGELFF. CDR3 nucleotides: TGTGCCAGCACCCCCATCGGGGCGAACACCGGGGAGCTGTTTTTT.

This clonotype was detected many times. The chain uses TRBV20-1 and TRBJ2-7, with 7 positions matching TRBD1. From germline, CDR1 is DFQATT and CDR2 SNEGSKA (reference sequence). V lost 3 bases to trimming and J lost 0 bases; unmatched junction nucleotides: 8. The CDR3 contains 15 residues. The CDR3 DNA sequence: TGCAGTGCTAGCCCCACACAGGGGTCCTCCTACGAGCAGTACTTC. This encodes CSASPTQGSSYEQYF.

This chain joins TRBV5-6 and TRBJ2-1; D gene unclear. V lost 0 bases, J lost 6 bases, and 10 bases lay in between. The CDR3 extends over 14 amino acids. Germline CDR1 reads SGHDT; CDR2 reads YYEEEE. CDR3 sequence: CASSLVGMGNEQFF. The CDR3 nucleotides are TGTGCCAGCAGCTTGGTGGGAATGGGCAATGAGCAGTTCTTC.